Following are 3 T cell receptor beta chains from one sample sequenced in a study of cytomegalovirus exposure and HLA in healthy donors. The study ran its PCR with 60 Vbeta and 13 Jbeta primers. Generated by immunoSEQ multiplex PCR, the TCRdb table keeps only in-frame clones and is missing some. The data hold about 150,000 clones, with 60% to 80% observed a single time. What was sequenced was PBMCs. The receptors stem from a man under 40 in good health and CMV-seronegative.

The V gene is TRBV28, the J gene TRBJ1-2; 7 bases align to TRBD1. Per the germline V gene, CDR1 is MDHEN and CDR2 is SYDVKM. The V gene end was trimmed by 2 bases and the J gene end by 4 bases; junction bases not matched to a gene: 4. The CDR3 runs 14 residues. This chain's CDR3 is CASSLLDRSYGYTF. As DNA, the CDR3 is TGTGCCAGCAGTTTACTGGACAGGTCCTATGGCTACACCTTC.

The rearrangement joins TRBV29-1 to TRBJ1-5; tentatively, D is TRBD1 (5 bases). The CDR3 runs 13 residues. The V gene's germline CDR1 is SQVTM and CDR2 ANQGSEA. The V end lost 5 bases, the J end lost 2 bases, and 10 bases lay between the germline ends. This CDR3 is CSVRRDGNQPQHF. CDR3 in DNA: TGCAGCGTTAGGCGGGACGGCAATCAGCCCCAGCATTTT.

This clone was seen only a few times. This chain uses TRBV10-3 with TRBJ2-7, with 10 bases aligning to TRBD1. Germline CDR1 reads ENHRY; CDR2 reads SYGVKD. The CDR3 consists of 13 residues. Losses at the gene ends were 7 bases for V and 5 bases for J; bases not matched to a gene: 5. CDR3 region: CAITGQGENEQYF. CDR3 coding DNA: TGTGCCATCACCGGACAGGGGGAGAACGAGCAGTACTTC.